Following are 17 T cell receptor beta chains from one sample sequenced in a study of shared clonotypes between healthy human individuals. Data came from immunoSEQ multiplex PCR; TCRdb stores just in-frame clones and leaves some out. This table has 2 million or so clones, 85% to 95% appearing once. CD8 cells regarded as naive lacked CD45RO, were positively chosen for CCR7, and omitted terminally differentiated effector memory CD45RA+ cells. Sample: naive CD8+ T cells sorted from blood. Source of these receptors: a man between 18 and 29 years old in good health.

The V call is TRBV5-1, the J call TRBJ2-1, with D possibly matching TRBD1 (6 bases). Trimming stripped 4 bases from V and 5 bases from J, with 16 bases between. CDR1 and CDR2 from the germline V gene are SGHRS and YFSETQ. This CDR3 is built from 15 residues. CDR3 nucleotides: TGCGCCAGCAGCCCCCCTTGGACAGTCGACAATGAGCAGTTCTTC. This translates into CASSPPWTVDNEQFF.

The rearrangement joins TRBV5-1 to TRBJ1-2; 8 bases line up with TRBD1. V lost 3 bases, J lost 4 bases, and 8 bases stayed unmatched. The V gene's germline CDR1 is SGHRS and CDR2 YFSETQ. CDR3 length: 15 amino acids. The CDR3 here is CASSSGTGPFYGYTF. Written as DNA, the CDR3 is TGCGCCAGCAGCTCCGGGACAGGCCCCTTCTATGGCTACACCTTC. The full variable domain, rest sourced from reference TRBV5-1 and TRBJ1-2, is KAGVTQTPRYLIKTRGQQVTLSCSPISGHRSVSWYQQTPGQGLQFLFEYFSETQRNKGNFPGRFSGRQFSNSRSEMNVSTLELGDSALYLCASSSGTGPFYGYTFGSGTRLTVV.

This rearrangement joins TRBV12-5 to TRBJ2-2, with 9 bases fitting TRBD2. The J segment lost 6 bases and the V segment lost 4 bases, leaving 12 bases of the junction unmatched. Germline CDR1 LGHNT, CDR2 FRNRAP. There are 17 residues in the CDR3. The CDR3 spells CASGSLAGVVMSGELFF. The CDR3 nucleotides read TGTGCTAGTGGTTCATTAGCGGGAGTGGTAATGTCCGGGGAGCTGTTTTTT.

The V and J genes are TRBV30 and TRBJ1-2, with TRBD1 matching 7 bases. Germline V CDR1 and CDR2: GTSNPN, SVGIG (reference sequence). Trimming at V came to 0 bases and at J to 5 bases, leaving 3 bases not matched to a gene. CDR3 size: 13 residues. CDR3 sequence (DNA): TGTGCCTGGAGTGTCACAGGGGAGTATGGCTACACCTTC. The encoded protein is CAWSVTGEYGYTF.

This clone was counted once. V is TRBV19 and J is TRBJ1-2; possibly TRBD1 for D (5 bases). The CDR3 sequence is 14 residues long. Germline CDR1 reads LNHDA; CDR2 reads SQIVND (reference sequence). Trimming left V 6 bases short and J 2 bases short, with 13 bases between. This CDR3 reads CASSPGTINYGYTF. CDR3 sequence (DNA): TGTGCCAGTAGCCCCGGGACTATCAACTATGGCTACACCTTC.

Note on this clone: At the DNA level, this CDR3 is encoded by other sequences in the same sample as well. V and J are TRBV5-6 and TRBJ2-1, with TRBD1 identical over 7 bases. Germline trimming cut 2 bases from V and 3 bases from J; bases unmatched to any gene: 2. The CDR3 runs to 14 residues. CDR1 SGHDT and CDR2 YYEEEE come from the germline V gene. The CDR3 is CASSLWTGYNEQFF. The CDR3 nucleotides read TGTGCCAGCAGCTTATGGACAGGCTACAATGAGCAGTTCTTC.

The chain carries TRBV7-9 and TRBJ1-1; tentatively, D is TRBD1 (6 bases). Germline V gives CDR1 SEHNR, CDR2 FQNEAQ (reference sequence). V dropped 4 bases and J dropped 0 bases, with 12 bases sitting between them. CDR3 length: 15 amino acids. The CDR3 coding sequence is TGTGCCAGCAGCTGGGGGACATTGGTGAACACTGAAGCTTTCTTT. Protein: CASSWGTLVNTEAFF.

CDR3 sequence reads: CASSLERGGRKTQYF. The CDR3 DNA is TGTGCCAGCAGCTTAGAGCGGGGGGGCCGGAAGACCCAGTACTTC. The chain carries TRBV13 and TRBJ2-5, with 10 bases identical to TRBD2. This CDR3 has 15 amino acids. The V and J ends lost 1 base and 6 bases, in that order; junction bases with no gene match: 5. CDR1 PRHDT and CDR2 FYEKMQ come from the germline V gene (reference sequence).

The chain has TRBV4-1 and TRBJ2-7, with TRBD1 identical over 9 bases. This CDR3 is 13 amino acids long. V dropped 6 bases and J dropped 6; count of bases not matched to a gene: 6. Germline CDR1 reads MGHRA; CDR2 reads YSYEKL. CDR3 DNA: TGCGCCAGCAGGGGACAGGGTTACTCCGAGCAGTACTTC. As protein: CASRGQGYSEQYF.

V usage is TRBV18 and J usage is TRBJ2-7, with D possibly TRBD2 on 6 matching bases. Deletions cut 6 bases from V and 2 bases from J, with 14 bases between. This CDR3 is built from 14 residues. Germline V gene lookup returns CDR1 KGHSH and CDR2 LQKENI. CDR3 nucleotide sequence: TGTGCCAGCTCTTCGGGAGTAAGTGCCTACGAGCAGTACTTC. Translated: CASSSGVSAYEQYF.

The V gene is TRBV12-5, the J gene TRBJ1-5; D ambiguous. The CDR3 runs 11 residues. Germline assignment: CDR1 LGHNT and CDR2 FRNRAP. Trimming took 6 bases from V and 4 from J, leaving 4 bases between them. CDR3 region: CASGVNQPQHF. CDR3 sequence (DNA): TGTGCTAGTGGCGTAAATCAGCCCCAGCATTTT.

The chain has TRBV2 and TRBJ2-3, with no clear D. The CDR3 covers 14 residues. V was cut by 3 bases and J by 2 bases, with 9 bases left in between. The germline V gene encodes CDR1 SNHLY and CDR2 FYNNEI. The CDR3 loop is CASSDERTTDTQYF. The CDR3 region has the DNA TGTGCCAGCAGTGACGAGCGAACCACAGATACGCAGTATTTT.

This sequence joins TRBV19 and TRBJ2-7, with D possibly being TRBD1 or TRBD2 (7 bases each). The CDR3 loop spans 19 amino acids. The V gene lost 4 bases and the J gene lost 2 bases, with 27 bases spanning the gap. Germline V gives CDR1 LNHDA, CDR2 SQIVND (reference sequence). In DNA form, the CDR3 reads TGTGCCAGTAGTACCCGGGACAGCTTACCCGGGACTAAACCCTACGAGCAGTACTTC. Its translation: CASSTRDSLPGTKPYEQYF.

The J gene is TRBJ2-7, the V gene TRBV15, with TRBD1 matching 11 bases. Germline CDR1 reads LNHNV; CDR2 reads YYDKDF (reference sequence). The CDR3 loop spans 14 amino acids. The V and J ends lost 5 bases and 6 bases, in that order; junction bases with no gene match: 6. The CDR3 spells CATSGDRGSFEQYF. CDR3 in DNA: TGTGCCACCAGCGGGGACAGGGGGTCTTTCGAGCAGTACTTC.

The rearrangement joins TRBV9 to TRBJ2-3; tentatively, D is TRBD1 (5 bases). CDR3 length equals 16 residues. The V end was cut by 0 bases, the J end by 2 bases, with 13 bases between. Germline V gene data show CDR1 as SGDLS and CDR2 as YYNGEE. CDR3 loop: CASSVEGGAPTDTQYF. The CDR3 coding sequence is TGTGCCAGCAGCGTAGAGGGTGGGGCCCCCACAGATACGCAGTATTTT.

CDR3 coding DNA: TGCGCCAGCAGCCAAGTTGTCCCAGAACACTACAATGAGCAGTTCTTC. The encoded protein is CASSQVVPEHYNEQFF. This chain joins TRBV4-1 and TRBJ2-1, with D uncertain. CDR3 length: 16 amino acids. V was cut by 1 base and J by 3 bases, with 13 bases left in between. Germline V gene data show CDR1 as MGHRA and CDR2 as YSYEKL.

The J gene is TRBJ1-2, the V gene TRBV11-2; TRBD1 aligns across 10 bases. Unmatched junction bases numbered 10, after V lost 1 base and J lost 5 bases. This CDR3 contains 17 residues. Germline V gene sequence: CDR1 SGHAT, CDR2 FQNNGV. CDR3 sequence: CASSLGPGDRGRYGYTF. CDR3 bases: TGTGCCAGCAGCTTAGGACCTGGGGACAGGGGACGGTATGGCTACACCTTC.